This T cell receptor beta chain originates from a study of T cells in tuberculosis. For the study at large: Blood was taken before or within 7 days of anti-tuberculosis therapy.

Germline loops: CDR1 SGHRS, CDR2 YFSETQ. This CDR3 is built from 15 residues. Trimming cost V 0 bases and J 3 bases, with 12 bases left between them. Clones were sequenced by immunoSEQ multiplex PCR, and TCRdb holds only the in-frame ones, with some missing. The table has 6,500 to 9,500 clones, over 90% seen once. V and J are TRBV5-1 and TRBJ1-1, with unresolved D. Sequenced sample: PBMCs. The receptor's source is an adult with tuberculosis. The CDR3 DNA reads TGCGCCAGCAGCTTGGAGAGCACGCTGGACACTGAAGCTTTCTTT. Translating gives CASSLESTLDTEAFF.